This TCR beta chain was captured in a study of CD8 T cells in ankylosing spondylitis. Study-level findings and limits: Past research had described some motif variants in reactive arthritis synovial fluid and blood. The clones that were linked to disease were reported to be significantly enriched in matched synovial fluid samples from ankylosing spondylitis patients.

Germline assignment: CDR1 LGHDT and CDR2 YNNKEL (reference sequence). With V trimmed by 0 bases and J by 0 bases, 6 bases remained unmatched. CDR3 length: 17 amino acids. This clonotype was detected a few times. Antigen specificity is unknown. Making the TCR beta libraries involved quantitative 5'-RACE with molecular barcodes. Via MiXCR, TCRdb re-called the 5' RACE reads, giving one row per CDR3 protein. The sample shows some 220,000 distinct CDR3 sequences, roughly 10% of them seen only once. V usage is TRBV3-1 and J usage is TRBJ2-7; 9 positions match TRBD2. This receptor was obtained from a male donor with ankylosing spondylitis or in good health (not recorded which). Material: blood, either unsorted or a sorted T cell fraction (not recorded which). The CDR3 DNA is TGTGCCAGCAGCCAAGAACTGGCGGGGGGGTTCTCCTACGAGCAGTACTTC. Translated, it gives CASSQELAGGFSYEQYF.